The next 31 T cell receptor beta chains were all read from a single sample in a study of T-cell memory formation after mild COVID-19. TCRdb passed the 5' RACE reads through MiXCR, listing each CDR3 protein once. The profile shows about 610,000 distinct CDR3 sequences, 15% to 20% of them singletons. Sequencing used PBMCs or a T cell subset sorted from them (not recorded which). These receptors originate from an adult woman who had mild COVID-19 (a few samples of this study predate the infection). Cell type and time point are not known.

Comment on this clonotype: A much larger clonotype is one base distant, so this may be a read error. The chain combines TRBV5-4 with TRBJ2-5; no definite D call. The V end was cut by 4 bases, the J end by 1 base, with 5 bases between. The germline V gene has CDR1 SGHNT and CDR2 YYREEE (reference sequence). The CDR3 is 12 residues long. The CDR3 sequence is CASSQFQETQYF. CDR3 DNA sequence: TGTGCCAGCAGCCAGTTCCAAGAGACCCAGTACTTC.

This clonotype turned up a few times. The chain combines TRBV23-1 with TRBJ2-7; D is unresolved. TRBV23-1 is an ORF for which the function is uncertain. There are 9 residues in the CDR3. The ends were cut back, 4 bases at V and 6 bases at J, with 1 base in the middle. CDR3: CASSLEQYF. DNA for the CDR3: TGCGCCAGCAGTCTCGAGCAGTACTTC.

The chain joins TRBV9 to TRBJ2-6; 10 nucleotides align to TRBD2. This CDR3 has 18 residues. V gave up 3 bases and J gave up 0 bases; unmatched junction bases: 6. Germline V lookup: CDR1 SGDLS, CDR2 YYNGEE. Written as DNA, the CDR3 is TGTGCCAGCAGCGAAACTAGCGGGATTCTCTCTGGGGCCAACGTCCTGACTTTC. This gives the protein CASSETSGILSGANVLTF.

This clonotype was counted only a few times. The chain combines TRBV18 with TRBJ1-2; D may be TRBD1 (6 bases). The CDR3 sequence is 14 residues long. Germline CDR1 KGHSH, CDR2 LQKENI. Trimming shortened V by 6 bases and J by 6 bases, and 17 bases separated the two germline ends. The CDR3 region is CASSPGSGVDGYTF. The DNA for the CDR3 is TGTGCCAGCTCCCCGGGCTCAGGGGTGGATGGCTACACCTTC.

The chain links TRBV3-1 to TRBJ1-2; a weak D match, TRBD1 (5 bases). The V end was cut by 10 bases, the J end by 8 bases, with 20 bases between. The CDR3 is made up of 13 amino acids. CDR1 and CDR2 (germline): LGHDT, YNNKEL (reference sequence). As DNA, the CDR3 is TGTGCCACCTCCCCCGGGGCCGCAAGGGGCTACACCTTC. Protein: CATSPGAARGYTF.

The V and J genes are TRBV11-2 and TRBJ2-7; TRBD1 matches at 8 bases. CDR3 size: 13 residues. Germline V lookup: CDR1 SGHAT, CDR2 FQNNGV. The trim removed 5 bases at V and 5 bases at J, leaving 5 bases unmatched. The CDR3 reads CASSLTGDHEQYF. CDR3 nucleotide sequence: TGTGCCAGCAGCCTGACAGGGGACCACGAGCAGTACTTC. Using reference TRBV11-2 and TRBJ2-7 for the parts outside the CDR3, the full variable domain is EAGVAQSPRYKIIEKRQSVAFWCNPISGHATLYWYQQILGQGPKLLIQFQNNGVVDDSQLPKDRFSAERLKGVDSTLKIQPAKLEDSAVYLCASSLTGDHEQYFGPGTRLTVT.

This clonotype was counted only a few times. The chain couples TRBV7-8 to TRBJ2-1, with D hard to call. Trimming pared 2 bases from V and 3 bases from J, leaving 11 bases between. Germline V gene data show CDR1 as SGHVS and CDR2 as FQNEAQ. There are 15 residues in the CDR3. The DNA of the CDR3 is TGTGCCAGCAGCTTAAGAGTGGTGGGCTACAATGAGCAGTTCTTC. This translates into CASSLRVVGYNEQFF. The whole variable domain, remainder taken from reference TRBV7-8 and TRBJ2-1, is GAGVSQSPRYKVAKRGQDVALRCDPISGHVSLFWYQQALGQGPEFLTYFQNEAQLDKSGLPSDRFFAERPEGSVSTLKIQRTQQEDSAVYLCASSLRVVGYNEQFFGPGTRLTVL.

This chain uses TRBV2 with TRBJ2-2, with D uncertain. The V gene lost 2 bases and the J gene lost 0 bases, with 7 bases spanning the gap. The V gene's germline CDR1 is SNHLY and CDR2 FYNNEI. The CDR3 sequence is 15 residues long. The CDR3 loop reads CASSETPANTGELFF. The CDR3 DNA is TGTGCCAGCAGTGAAACCCCTGCGAACACCGGGGAGCTGTTTTTT. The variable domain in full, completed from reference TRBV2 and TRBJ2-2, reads EPEVTQTPSHQVTQMGQEVILRCVPISNHLYFYWYRQILGQKVEFLVSFYNNEISEKSEIFDDQFSVERPDGSNFTLKIRSTKLEDSAMYFCASSETPANTGELFFGEGSRLTVL.

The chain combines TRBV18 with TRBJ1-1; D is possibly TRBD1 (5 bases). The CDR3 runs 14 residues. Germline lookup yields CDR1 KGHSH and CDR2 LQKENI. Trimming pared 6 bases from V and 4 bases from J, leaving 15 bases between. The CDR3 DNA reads TGTGCCAGCTCTATGGACACCCCCCCCACTGAAGCTTTCTTT. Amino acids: CASSMDTPPTEAFF.

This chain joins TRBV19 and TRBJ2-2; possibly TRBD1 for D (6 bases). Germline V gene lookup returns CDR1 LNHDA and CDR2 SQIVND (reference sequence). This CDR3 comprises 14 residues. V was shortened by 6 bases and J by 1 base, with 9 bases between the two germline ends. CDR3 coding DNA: TGTGCCAGTAGACTAGGGGGGAACACCGGGGAGCTGTTTTTT. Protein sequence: CASRLGGNTGELFF.

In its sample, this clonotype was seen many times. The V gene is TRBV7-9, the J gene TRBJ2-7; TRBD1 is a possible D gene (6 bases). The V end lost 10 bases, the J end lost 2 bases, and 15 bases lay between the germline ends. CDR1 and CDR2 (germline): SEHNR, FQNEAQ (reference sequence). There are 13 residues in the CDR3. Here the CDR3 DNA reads TGTGCCACAGGACAGACGGAGCCCTACGAGCAGTACTTC. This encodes CATGQTEPYEQYF.

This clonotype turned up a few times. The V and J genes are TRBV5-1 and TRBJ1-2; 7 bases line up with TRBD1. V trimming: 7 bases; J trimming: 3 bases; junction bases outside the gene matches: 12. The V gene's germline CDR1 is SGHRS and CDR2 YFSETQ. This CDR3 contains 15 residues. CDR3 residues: CASGESTGSDYGYTF. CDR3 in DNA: TGCGCCAGCGGTGAATCGACAGGGAGCGACTATGGCTACACCTTC.

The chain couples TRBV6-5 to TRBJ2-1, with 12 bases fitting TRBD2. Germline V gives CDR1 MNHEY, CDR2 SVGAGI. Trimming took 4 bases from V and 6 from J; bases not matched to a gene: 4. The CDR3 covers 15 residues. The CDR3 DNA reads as TGTGCCAGCAGTTCCCGGACTAGCGGGATCAATGAGCAGTTCTTC. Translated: CASSSRTSGINEQFF.

In DNA, the CDR3 is TGCGCCAGCAGCCAAGATCGGGGGCTAGGAGGAGATACGCAGTATTTT. Its protein product is CASSQDRGLGGDTQYF. The chain combines TRBV4-1 with TRBJ2-3; either TRBD1 or TRBD2 may supply D (6 bases each). The CDR3 spans 16 residues. With 0 bases removed from V and 5 bases from J, the gap between germline ends came to 15 bases. Germline V gene sequence: CDR1 MGHRA, CDR2 YSYEKL.

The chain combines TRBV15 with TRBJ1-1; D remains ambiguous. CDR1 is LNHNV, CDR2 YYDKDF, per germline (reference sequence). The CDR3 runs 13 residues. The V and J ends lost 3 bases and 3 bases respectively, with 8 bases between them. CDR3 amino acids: CATSSQLDTEAFF. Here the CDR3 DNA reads TGTGCCACCAGCAGCCAATTAGACACTGAAGCTTTCTTT.

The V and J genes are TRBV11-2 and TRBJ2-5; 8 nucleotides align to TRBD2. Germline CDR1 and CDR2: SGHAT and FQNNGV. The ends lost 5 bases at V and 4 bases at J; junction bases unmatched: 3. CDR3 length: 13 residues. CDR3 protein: CASSGLAGETQYF. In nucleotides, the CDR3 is TGTGCCAGCAGCGGTCTAGCGGGAGAGACCCAGTACTTC.

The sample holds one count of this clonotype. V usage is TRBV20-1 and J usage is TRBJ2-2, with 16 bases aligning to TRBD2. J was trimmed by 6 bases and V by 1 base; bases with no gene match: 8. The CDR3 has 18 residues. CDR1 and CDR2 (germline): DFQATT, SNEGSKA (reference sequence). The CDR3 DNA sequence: TGCAGTGCTAGAGCGGGACTAGCGGGAGGGGGACACGCCGGGGAGCTGTTTTTT. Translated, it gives CSARAGLAGGGHAGELFF.

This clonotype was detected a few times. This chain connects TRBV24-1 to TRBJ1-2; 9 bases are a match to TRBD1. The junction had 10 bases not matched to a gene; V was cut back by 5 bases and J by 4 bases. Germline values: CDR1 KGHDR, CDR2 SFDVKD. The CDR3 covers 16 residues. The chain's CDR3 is CATSGNSGTGFYGYTF. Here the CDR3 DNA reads TGTGCCACCAGTGGTAACTCCGGGACAGGGTTCTATGGCTACACCTTC.

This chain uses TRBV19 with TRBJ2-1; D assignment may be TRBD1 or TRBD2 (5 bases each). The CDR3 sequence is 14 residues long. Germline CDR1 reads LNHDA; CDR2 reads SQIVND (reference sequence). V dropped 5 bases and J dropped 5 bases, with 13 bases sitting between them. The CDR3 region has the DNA TGTGCCAGTAGTGGGTGGGACGGACACAATGAGCAGTTCTTC. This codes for CASSGWDGHNEQFF.

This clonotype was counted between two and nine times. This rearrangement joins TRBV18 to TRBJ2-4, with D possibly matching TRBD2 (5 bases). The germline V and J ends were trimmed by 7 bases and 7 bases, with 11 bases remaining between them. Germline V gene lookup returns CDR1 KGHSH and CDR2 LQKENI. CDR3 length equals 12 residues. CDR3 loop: CASFTPGNIQYF. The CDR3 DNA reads TGTGCCAGCTTCACCCCGGGGAACATTCAGTACTTC.

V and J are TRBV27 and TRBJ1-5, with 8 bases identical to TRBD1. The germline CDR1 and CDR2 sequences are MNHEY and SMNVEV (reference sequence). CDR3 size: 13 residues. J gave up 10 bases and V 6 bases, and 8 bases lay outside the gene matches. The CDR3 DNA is TGTGCCAGCAGCCCGGACAGGGTGTATCCCCAGCATTTT. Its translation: CASSPDRVYPQHF.

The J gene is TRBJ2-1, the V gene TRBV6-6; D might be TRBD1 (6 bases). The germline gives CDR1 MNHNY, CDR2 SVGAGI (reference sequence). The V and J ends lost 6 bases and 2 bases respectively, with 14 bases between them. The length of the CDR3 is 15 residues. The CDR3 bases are TGTGCCAGCAGGTCCGGGACACGGCCCTACAATGAGCAGTTCTTC. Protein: CASRSGTRPYNEQFF.

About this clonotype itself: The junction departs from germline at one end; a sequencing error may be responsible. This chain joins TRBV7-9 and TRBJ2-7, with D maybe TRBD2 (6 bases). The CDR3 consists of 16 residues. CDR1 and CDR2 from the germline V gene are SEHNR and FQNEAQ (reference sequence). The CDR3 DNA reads TGTGCCAGCAGCCTAGCCCTGGGCGGGATTGGGTACGAGCAGTACTTC. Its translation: CASSLALGGIGYEQYF.

CDR3: CASSLAQGLTQYF. The DNA for the CDR3 is TGTGCCAGCAGCTTAGCGCAGGGGCTTACGCAGTATTTT. This chain connects TRBV7-9 to TRBJ2-3, with D possibly matching TRBD1 (6 bases). V lost 0 bases and J 8 bases, leaving 9 bases between the germline ends. Germline lookup yields CDR1 SEHNR and CDR2 FQNEAQ (reference sequence). CDR3 length equals 13 residues.

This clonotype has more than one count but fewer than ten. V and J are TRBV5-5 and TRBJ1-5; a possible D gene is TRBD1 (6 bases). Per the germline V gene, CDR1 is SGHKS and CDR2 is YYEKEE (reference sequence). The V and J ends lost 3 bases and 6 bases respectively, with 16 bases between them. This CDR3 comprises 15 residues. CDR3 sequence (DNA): TGTGCCAGCAGCTCCGGGGGGCAGTTGAGTCAGCCCCAGCATTTT. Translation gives CASSSGGQLSQPQHF.

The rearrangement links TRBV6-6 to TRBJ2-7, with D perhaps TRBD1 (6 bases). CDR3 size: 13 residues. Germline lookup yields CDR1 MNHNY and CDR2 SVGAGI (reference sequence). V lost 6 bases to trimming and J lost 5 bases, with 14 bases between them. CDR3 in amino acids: CASSPPGGNEQYF. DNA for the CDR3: TGTGCCAGCAGCCCTCCTGGGGGCAACGAGCAGTACTTC.

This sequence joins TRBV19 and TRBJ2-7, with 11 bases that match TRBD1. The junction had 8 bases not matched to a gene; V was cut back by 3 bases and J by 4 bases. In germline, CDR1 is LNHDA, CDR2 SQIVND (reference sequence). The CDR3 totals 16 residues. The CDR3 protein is CASSIPFGQGAYEQYF. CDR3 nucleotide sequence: TGTGCCAGTAGTATTCCCTTCGGACAGGGGGCATACGAGCAGTACTTC.

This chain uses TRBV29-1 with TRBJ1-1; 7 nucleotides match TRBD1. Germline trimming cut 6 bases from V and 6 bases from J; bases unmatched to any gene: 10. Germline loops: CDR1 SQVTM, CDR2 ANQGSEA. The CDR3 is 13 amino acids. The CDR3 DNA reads TGCAGCGTGACAGGGCCGGGTTTACCTGAAGCTTTCTTT. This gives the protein CSVTGPGLPEAFF.

The CDR3 reads CASSQDRRVSSPLHF. DNA for the CDR3: TGCGCCAGCAGCCAAGATCGCAGGGTTAGTTCACCCCTCCACTTT. This rearrangement joins TRBV4-1 to TRBJ1-6, with a tentative D call TRBD1 (5 bases). The CDR3 contains 15 residues. Germline V gene lookup returns CDR1 MGHRA and CDR2 YSYEKL. The V gene lost 0 bases and the J gene lost 9 bases, with 12 bases spanning the gap.

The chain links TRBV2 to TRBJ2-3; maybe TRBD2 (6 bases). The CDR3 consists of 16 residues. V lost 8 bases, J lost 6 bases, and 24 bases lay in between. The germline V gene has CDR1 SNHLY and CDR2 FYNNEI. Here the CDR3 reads CASDGSLISAVDTQYF. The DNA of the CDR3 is TGTGCCAGCGACGGGAGTTTGATCAGTGCGGTGGATACGCAGTATTTT.

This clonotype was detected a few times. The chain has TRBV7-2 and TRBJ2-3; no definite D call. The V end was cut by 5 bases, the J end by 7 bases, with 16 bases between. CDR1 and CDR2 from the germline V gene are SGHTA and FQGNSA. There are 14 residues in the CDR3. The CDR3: CASSPFGFSNTQYF. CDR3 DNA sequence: TGTGCCAGCAGCCCCTTCGGGTTTTCAAATACGCAGTATTTT.